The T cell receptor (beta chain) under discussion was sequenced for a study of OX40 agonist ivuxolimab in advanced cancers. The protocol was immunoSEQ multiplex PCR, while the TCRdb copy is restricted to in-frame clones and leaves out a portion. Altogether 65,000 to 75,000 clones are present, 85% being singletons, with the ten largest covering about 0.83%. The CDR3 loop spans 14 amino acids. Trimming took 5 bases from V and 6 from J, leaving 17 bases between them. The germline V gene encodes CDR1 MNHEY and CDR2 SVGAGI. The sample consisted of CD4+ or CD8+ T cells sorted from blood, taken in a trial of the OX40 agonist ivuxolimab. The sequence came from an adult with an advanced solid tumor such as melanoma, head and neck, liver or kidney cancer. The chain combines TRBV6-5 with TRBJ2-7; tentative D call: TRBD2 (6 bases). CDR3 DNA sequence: TGTGCCAGCAGTCCCCGAGGCGGGGAAGCCGAGCAGTACTTC. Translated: CASSPRGGEAEQYF.